The source of this TCR beta chain is a study of beta chain features in type 1 diabetes. All of the isolated RNA was reverse transcribed, so expressed TCRB transcripts were sequenced. Some 3.6 million reads were obtained on average from naive, central memory and regulatory T cell samples. Clones were sequenced by immunoSEQ multiplex PCR, and TCRdb holds only the in-frame ones, with some missing. There are roughly 370,000 clones in the sample; approximately 13% occur only once, and roughly 0.04% lies in the top ten. Findings and limits, study-wide: A moderate, significant TCRB CDR3 shortening appeared in type 1 diabetes across four CD4+ subsets. It was among patients, rather than healthy donors, that naive, central memory and Treg TCRB repertoires appeared more similar.

This clone was seen a few times. Antigen unknown. J lost 2 bases, V lost 8 bases, and 9 bases had no gene match. The CDR3 consists of 14 residues. The V gene's germline CDR1 is GTSNPN and CDR2 SVGIG (reference sequence). This chain connects TRBV30 to TRBJ2-3; TRBD2 aligns across 8 bases. This TCR was recovered from a man aged 25-45 years in good health. Source material: naive CD4+ T cells from blood. The CDR3 DNA sequence: TGTGCCCGCACCACTAGCGGACCCACAGATACGCAGTATTTT. Translated, it gives CARTTSGPTDTQYF.